These 32 T cell receptor beta chains came from one sample sequenced in a study of shared clonotypes between healthy human individuals (dated by TCRdb to between 2020 and 2021). The library came from the immunoSEQ multiplex PCR assay. TCRdb carries this immuneACCESS record with in-frame sequences only. Its versions omit some clonotypes, under half of them owing to an unresolved V gene in the studies checked, with the rest unexplained. The sample includes some 690,000 clones, with about 90% observed a single time. The top ten hold about 34% of the sample. Input material: memory CD8+ T cells from PBMCs. The cell subset or site label here, explained by the study, means: CD45RO+ cells pooled with CCR7-negative TemRA cells. All receptors come from a man aged 18 to 35 in good health. Some clones in this sample may be carry-over from other donors' samples.

The V and J genes are TRBV5-1 and TRBJ1-1; the D is unclear. The germline V gene has CDR1 SGHRS and CDR2 YFSETQ. This CDR3 region has 11 residues. V was pared by 6 bases and J by 7 bases, with 10 bases between. The CDR3 DNA follows: TGCGCCAGCAAGGAGGAGGGTGAAGCTTTCTTT. This encodes CASKEEGEAFF.

J is TRBJ2-3 and V is TRBV30; 7 positions agree with TRBD2. Per the germline V gene, CDR1 is GTSNPN and CDR2 is SVGIG (reference sequence). CDR3 length: 16 amino acids. With 2 bases clipped from V and 4 bases from J, the junction kept 12 bases outside the gene matches. The CDR3 DNA reads as TGTGCCTGGAGTTGGGGGAGGGCCAGCAGGGCAGATACGCAGTATTTT. It is translated as CAWSWGRASRADTQYF.

This rearrangement joins TRBV11-1 to TRBJ2-1; D remains unclear. The CDR3 covers 15 residues. V was clipped by 6 bases and J by 0 bases, with 12 bases between them. The germline V gene encodes CDR1 SGHAT and CDR2 FQDESV (reference sequence). The CDR3 region is CASRATARSYNEQFF. The CDR3 DNA reads TGTGCCAGCAGAGCCACAGCACGCTCCTACAATGAGCAGTTCTTC.

This chain links TRBV28 with TRBJ2-5, with D tentatively TRBD2 (5 bases). Per germline, CDR1 MDHEN and CDR2 SYDVKM. This CDR3 contains 15 residues. V gave up 3 bases and J gave up 4 bases, with 15 bases separating them. CDR3 in DNA: TGTGCCAGCAGTTTCGACCTCACCCGGGGAGAGACCCAGTACTTC. This sequence encodes CASSFDLTRGETQYF.

This clone came up once. The J gene is TRBJ1-5, the V gene TRBV30, with 10 bases matching TRBD1. This CDR3 is 21 amino acids long. The germline CDR1 and CDR2 sequences are GTSNPN and SVGIG (reference sequence). The V and J ends lost 3 bases and 2 bases, in that order; junction bases with no gene match: 22. The CDR3 coding sequence is TGTGCCTGGAGGCCAACCCCTGCGACAGGGGGCGAGTGGGGAGGCAATCAGCCCCAGCATTTT. It translates to CAWRPTPATGGEWGGNQPQHF. Drawing the rest from reference TRBV30 and TRBJ1-5, the complete variable domain is SQTIHQWPATLVQPVGSPLSLECTVEGTSNPNLYWYRQAAGRGLQLLFYSVGIGQISSEVPQNLSASRPQDRQFILSSKKLLLSDSGFYLCAWRPTPATGGEWGGNQPQHFGDGTRLSIL.

With regard to this clone: At one of its ends the junction is not consistent with the germline gene, which may arise from a read error. The chain combines TRBV6-1 with TRBJ1-2; D is unclear. This CDR3 has 11 amino acids. CDR1 and CDR2 (germline): MNHNS, SASEGT. As DNA, the CDR3 is TGTGCCAGCAGTGAAGGAGGAGGGCCTCGCTTC. It yields the protein CASSEGGGPRF.

The gene calls are TRBV19 and TRBJ2-6; D is ambiguous. The length of the CDR3 is 14 residues. CDR1 and CDR2 from the germline V gene are LNHDA and SQIVND (reference sequence). Deletions cut 3 bases from V and 1 base from J, with 4 bases between. The DNA of the CDR3 is TGTGCCAGTAGTATCCCTTCTGGGGCCAACGTCCTGACTTTC. Its translation is CASSIPSGANVLTF.

J is TRBJ1-1 and V is TRBV12-5; D not resolved. The CDR3 loop spans 17 amino acids. Germline values: CDR1 LGHNT, CDR2 FRNRAP. Trimming stripped 2 bases from V and 3 bases from J, with 19 bases between. The CDR3 DNA sequence: TGTGCTAGTGGTTTGACTTGGAATGGGGAAAAGTACACTGAAGCTTTCTTT. Its protein is CASGLTWNGEKYTEAFF.

The V call is TRBV27, the J call TRBJ1-5; 8 bases match TRBD1. CDR3 length equals 19 residues. V shed 6 bases, J shed 0 bases, and the junction held 16 bases outside the gene matches. Germline assignment: CDR1 MNHEY and CDR2 SMNVEV (reference sequence). The CDR3 nucleotides read TGTGCCAGCAGAACCAGGACAGGGCGGGTGGGGGTTAGCAATCAGCCCCAGCATTTT. As protein: CASRTRTGRVGVSNQPQHF.

The gene calls are TRBV18 and TRBJ1-1; 7 bases line up with TRBD1. Germline V gene data show CDR1 as KGHSH and CDR2 as LQKENI. The CDR3 is 15 residues long. V gave up 0 bases and J gave up 0 bases; unmatched junction bases: 1. As DNA, the CDR3 is TGTGCCAGCTCACCACCGGGACAGATGAACACTGAAGCTTTCTTT. Encoded protein: CASSPPGQMNTEAFF.

The chain is built from TRBV7-8 and TRBJ2-1, with D possibly matching TRBD2 (6 bases). The CDR3 is made up of 16 amino acids. CDR1 and CDR2 from the germline V gene are SGHVS and FQNEAQ. V lost 5 bases, J lost 4 bases, and 18 bases lay in between. In nucleotides, the CDR3 is TGTGCCAGCAGCCGCGGGAATCCCCTCTCGTACAATGAGCAGTTCTTC. Protein sequence: CASSRGNPLSYNEQFF.

The chain carries TRBV30 and TRBJ2-7, with a weak D call TRBD2 (6 bases). There are 16 residues in the CDR3. With 0 bases removed from V and 0 bases from J, the gap between germline ends came to 15 bases. Germline V gene data show CDR1 as GTSNPN and CDR2 as SVGIG (reference sequence). CDR3 sequence: CAWSVGMGLHSYEQYF. CDR3 sequence (DNA): TGTGCCTGGAGTGTAGGCATGGGACTTCACTCCTACGAGCAGTACTTC.

The V gene is TRBV28, the J gene TRBJ1-5; 9 bases are a match to TRBD1. V dropped 8 bases and J dropped 0; count of bases not matched to a gene: 5. The CDR3 is 15 amino acids. Germline CDR1 and CDR2: MDHEN and SYDVKM. The CDR3, as DNA: TGTGCCAGCCAGGGACAGGGACCTAGCAATCAGCCCCAGCATTTT. Translated, it gives CASQGQGPSNQPQHF.

This clone was seen repeatedly, ten times or more. The gene calls are TRBV21-1 and TRBJ2-1; the table's D call, TRBD2, was not checked against the DNA. TRBV21-1 is designated a pseudogene. There are 17 residues in the CDR3. The CDR3 DNA reads TGTGCCAGCAGCCCCCCGGGCGGGAGGGCTCCCTACAATGAGCAGTTCTTC. Translation: CASSPPGGRAPYNEQFF.

The chain uses TRBV19 and TRBJ2-1; 11 bases align to TRBD2. J was trimmed by 5 bases and V by 6 bases; bases with no gene match: 15. CDR1 LNHDA and CDR2 SQIVND come from the germline V gene (reference sequence). The CDR3 sequence is 18 residues long. The CDR3 DNA is TGTGCCAGTAGGGGGGGGACTAGCGGACACCCTCGGGACAATGAGCAGTTCTTC. The encoded protein is CASRGGTSGHPRDNEQFF.

This clone has only one observation. The chain employs TRBV11-2 and TRBJ1-1, with D perhaps matching TRBD1 (5 bases). V was trimmed by 3 bases and J by 10 bases, leaving 15 bases between them. Germline CDR1 is SGHAT and CDR2 is FQNNGV. This CDR3 has 13 residues. CDR3 sequence (DNA): TGTGCCAGCAGCTTGACGGGTCATGGGGGAGCTTTCTTT. Amino acids: CASSLTGHGGAFF.

This clone was picked up one time. This chain links TRBV9 with TRBJ2-3, with D possibly being TRBD2 (5 bases). The CDR3 is 15 residues long. Germline V lookup: CDR1 SGDLS, CDR2 YYNGEE. The V end was cut by 4 bases, the J end by 3 bases, with 15 bases between. The CDR3 protein is CASSLGGSGTDTQYF. In DNA form, the CDR3 reads TGTGCCAGCAGCCTGGGTGGGAGTGGGACAGATACGCAGTATTTT.

The gene calls are TRBV28 and TRBJ2-2; 14 bases are a match to TRBD2. The ends lost 3 bases at V and 5 bases at J; junction bases unmatched: 11. This CDR3 comprises 19 residues. Germline CDR1 and CDR2: MDHEN and SYDVKM. This chain's CDR3 is CASSLSTGTSGSQTGELFF. The CDR3, as DNA: TGTGCCAGCAGTTTGTCCACCGGGACTAGCGGGAGTCAGACCGGGGAGCTGTTTTTT.

This chain uses TRBV28 with TRBJ2-2, with D maybe TRBD1 (6 bases). V lost 6 bases to trimming and J lost 4 bases, with 21 bases between them. The CDR3 extends over 17 amino acids. Germline V lookup: CDR1 MDHEN, CDR2 SYDVKM. The CDR3 DNA follows: TGTGCCAGCAGACCGGGACACCCCCGTAGGAGCACCGGGGAGCTGTTTTTT. It specifies CASRPGHPRRSTGELFF.

This clone has more than one count but fewer than ten. This chain links TRBV6-1 with TRBJ1-1; D remains ambiguous. V shed 1 base and J shed 10 bases, with 10 bases lying between them. The germline gives CDR1 MNHNS, CDR2 SASEGT. The CDR3 runs to 12 residues. DNA for the CDR3: TGTGCCAGCAGTGAAGGGGCGCTGGTAGCTTTCTTT. Residues: CASSEGALVAFF.

The CDR3 protein is CASSIDHAEQFF. In DNA, the CDR3 is TGTGCCAGCAGCATTGACCACGCGGAGCAGTTCTTC. J is TRBJ2-1 and V is TRBV5-4, with no clear D. Germline CDR1 SGHNT, CDR2 YYREEE (reference sequence). This CDR3 region has 12 residues. Trimming shortened V by 4 bases and J by 10 bases, and 12 bases separated the two germline ends.

This clone has ten or more counts. The chain combines TRBV27 with TRBJ2-5; D possibly corresponds to TRBD1 (6 bases). The germline CDR1 and CDR2 sequences are MNHEY and SMNVEV (reference sequence). V was shortened by 5 bases and J by 0 bases, with 7 bases between the two germline ends. The CDR3 totals 13 residues. CDR3: CASSDRYQETQYF. CDR3 nucleotides: TGTGCCAGCAGTGACAGGTACCAAGAGACCCAGTACTTC.

The rearrangement joins TRBV10-3 to TRBJ2-5; no clear D. The germline CDR1 and CDR2 sequences are ENHRY and SYGVKD. This CDR3 is built from 16 residues. Trimming cost V 0 bases and J 2 bases, with 13 bases left between them. This CDR3 is CAISESKVGRQETQYF. CDR3 DNA sequence: TGTGCCATCAGTGAGTCGAAGGTAGGACGGCAAGAGACCCAGTACTTC.

V and J are TRBV5-6 and TRBJ2-3, with 9 bases aligning to TRBD2. V shed 2 bases, J shed 2 bases, and the junction held 3 bases outside the gene matches. This CDR3 comprises 15 residues. Germline values: CDR1 SGHDT, CDR2 YYEEEE. The CDR3 nucleotides are TGTGCCAGCAGCTTCAGACTAGCGGACACAGATACGCAGTATTTT. Translated: CASSFRLADTDTQYF.

The CDR3 reads CASRRGTGNSYEQYF. The CDR3, as DNA: TGTGCCAGCAGGAGGGGGACAGGCAACTCCTACGAGCAGTACTTC. The chain recombines TRBV2 with TRBJ2-7; 8 bases match TRBD1. This CDR3 has 15 amino acids. Germline CDR1 SNHLY, CDR2 FYNNEI. V gave up 6 bases and J gave up 0 bases; unmatched junction bases: 7.

This chain joins TRBV7-9 and TRBJ2-7; 9 bases fit TRBD1. Germline CDR1 SEHNR, CDR2 FQNEAQ (reference sequence). This CDR3 is built from 14 residues. V lost 5 bases and J lost 6; bases outside the gene matches: 8. Here the CDR3 DNA reads TGTGCCAGCAGCCCAGGGACAGGGCCGGGCGAGCAGTACTTC. This sequence encodes CASSPGTGPGEQYF.

In regard to this clone: Other DNA sequences in this sample translate to the same CDR3. The rearrangement joins TRBV27 to TRBJ2-7; D might be TRBD2 (5 bases). The CDR3 consists of 14 residues. CDR1 and CDR2 from the germline V gene are MNHEY and SMNVEV (reference sequence). Between the trimmed V and J ends, which lost 6 bases and 0 bases, there was a span of 12 bases. CDR3 loop: CASSLTGSSYEQYF. CDR3 sequence (DNA): TGTGCCAGCAGCCTGACGGGGAGCTCCTACGAGCAGTACTTC.

A single count supports this clone. This sequence joins TRBV28 and TRBJ2-1; the match to TRBD2 covers 15 bases. This CDR3 contains 16 residues. The V gene's germline CDR1 is MDHEN and CDR2 SYDVKM. The J segment lost 9 bases and the V segment lost 6 bases, leaving 9 bases of the junction unmatched. The CDR3 region has the DNA TGTGCCAGCAGCCGCAGGGGACTAGCGGGAGGTGGTGAGCAGTTCTTC. Protein product: CASSRRGLAGGGEQFF.

The chain combines TRBV6-5 with TRBJ2-1; D uncertain. This CDR3 spans 15 amino acids. Trimming removed 2 bases at V and 7 bases at J, with 15 bases between. CDR1 is MNHEY, CDR2 SVGAGI, per germline. The CDR3 DNA reads TGTGCCAGCAGTTACAGCTCCGTATTGAGTAATGAGCAGTTCTTC. Its protein is CASSYSSVLSNEQFF.

The chain is built from TRBV7-7 and TRBJ2-5, with TRBD1 matching 7 bases. The V and J ends lost 5 bases and 3 bases, in that order; junction bases with no gene match: 12. Germline CDR1 is SSHAT and CDR2 is FNYEAQ (reference sequence). The CDR3 has 16 residues. The CDR3 DNA reads as TGTGCCAGCAGCCCCCCCCGACAGGGAAGAGAAGAGACCCAGTACTTC. It codes for CASSPPRQGREETQYF.

The chain couples TRBV2 to TRBJ2-1; 7 positions match TRBD1. CDR1 and CDR2 (germline): SNHLY, FYNNEI. This CDR3 has 16 amino acids. Trimming removed 5 bases from V and 4 bases from J; junction bases left unmatched: 11. The CDR3 sequence is CASSYFPGQSYNEQFF. CDR3 sequence (DNA): TGTGCCAGCAGTTACTTCCCGGGACAGTCATACAATGAGCAGTTCTTC. Based on the CDR3 plus reference TRBV2 and TRBJ2-1, the full variable domain is EPEVTQTPSHQVTQMGQEVILRCVPISNHLYFYWYRQILGQKVEFLVSFYNNEISEKSEIFDDQFSVERPDGSNFTLKIRSTKLEDSAMYFCASSYFPGQSYNEQFFGPGTRLTVL.

This sequence joins TRBV4-1 and TRBJ1-5; the match to TRBD1 covers 9 bases. V dropped 0 bases and J dropped 7; count of bases not matched to a gene: 10. The germline gives CDR1 MGHRA, CDR2 YSYEKL. CDR3 size: 17 residues. The CDR3 nucleotides are TGCGCCAGCAGCCAAGACGCCCGACAGGGGGAGGGGCAGCCCCAGCATTTT. Translating it yields CASSQDARQGEGQPQHF.